This T cell receptor (beta chain) was identified during a study of blood T cell repertoires in COVID-19. This clone was seen only once. Recovered status applied to Cohort 3 donors who had two consecutive negative PCRs. It also applied to those with clearance or with symptom resolution. V trimming: 4 bases; J trimming: 1 base; junction bases outside the gene matches: 2. The CDR3 contains 14 residues. Per the germline V gene, CDR1 is WSHSY and CDR2 is SAAADI. Methods used by the authors: Amplification of reference gene primers provided the estimated nucleated cell counts. Sequenced by immunoSEQ multiplex PCR; TCRdb stores in-frame clones only, minus some. The DNA was the basis for D and trimming; V, J and clone size are from that table. The repertoire holds about 170,000 clones, with roughly 85% as singletons.

The V gene is TRBV10-2, the J gene TRBJ1-1; 8 nucleotides agree with TRBD1. Sequenced input: PBMCs or T cells enriched from blood (not recorded which). The clonotype comes from a woman aged 45-65 years who had recovered from COVID-19. The CDR3 bases are TGCGCCAGCAGTGGAGACAGGGGGAACACTGAAGCTTTCTTT. Protein sequence: CASSGDRGNTEAFF.